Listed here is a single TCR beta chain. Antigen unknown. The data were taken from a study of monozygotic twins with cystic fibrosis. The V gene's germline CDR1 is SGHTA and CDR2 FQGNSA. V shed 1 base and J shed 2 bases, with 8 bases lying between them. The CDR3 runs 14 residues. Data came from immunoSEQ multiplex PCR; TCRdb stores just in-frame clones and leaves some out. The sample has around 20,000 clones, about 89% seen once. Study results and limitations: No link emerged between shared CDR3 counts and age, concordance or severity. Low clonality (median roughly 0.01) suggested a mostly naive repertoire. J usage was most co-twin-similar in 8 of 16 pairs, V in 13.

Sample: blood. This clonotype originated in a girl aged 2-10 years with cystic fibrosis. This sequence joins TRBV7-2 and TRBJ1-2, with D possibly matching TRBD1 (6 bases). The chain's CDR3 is CASSLVQGNYGYTF. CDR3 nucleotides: TGTGCCAGCAGCTTAGTGCAGGGGAACTATGGCTACACCTTC. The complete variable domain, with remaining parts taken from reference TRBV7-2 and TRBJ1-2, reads GAGVSQSPSNKVTEKGKDVELRCDPISGHTALYWYRQSLGQGLEFLIYFQGNSAPDKSGLPSDRFSAERTGGSVSTLTIQRTQQEDSAVYLCASSLVQGNYGYTFGSGTRLTVV.